This T cell receptor (beta chain) is from a study of graft-versus-host responses after intestinal transplantation. Study details: Transplant recipients had multivisceral, liver-intestinal, or isolated intestinal grafts. Findings and caveats of the study: Among recipient marrow samples, GvH clones were found; some appeared first in ileum or blood.

With regard to this clone: What it binds is unknown.

The data were produced by immunoSEQ multiplex PCR, yet TCRdb's version contains in-frame clones alone and is incomplete. Here the sample spans 95,000 to 110,000 clones, roughly 84% being singletons. V gave up 8 bases and J gave up 0 bases; unmatched junction bases: 13. Germline V lookup: CDR1 SEHNR, CDR2 FQNEAQ (reference sequence). The CDR3 runs 17 residues. The source was unstimulated CD4+ T cells sorted from spleen or lymph node cells, collected before intestinal transplant. This chain links TRBV7-9 with TRBJ1-1; 9 bases line up with TRBD1. The receptor was derived from a human donor who received an intestinal transplant. CDR3 amino acids: CASYPGQGTYLNTEAFF. CDR3 nucleotides: TGTGCCAGCTATCCGGGACAGGGTACCTACTTGAACACTGAAGCTTTCTTT. The entire variable domain, with the rest obtained from reference TRBV7-9 and TRBJ1-1, is as follows: DTGVSQNPRHKITKRGQNVTFRCDPISEHNRLYWYRQTLGQGPEFLTYFQNEAQLEKSRLLSDRFSAERPKGSFSTLEIQRTEQGDSAMYLCASYPGQGTYLNTEAFFGQGTRLTVV.